This TCR beta chain was sequenced during a study of cytomegalovirus exposure and HLA in healthy donors. This clone was seen a single time. 60 Vbeta and 13 Jbeta primers were used in PCR. Clones were sequenced by immunoSEQ multiplex PCR, and TCRdb holds only the in-frame ones, with some missing. The sample carries about 160,000 clones, 82% recorded once. The receptor comes from a girl between 5 and 17 years old in good health and CMV-seropositive. The sequencing input was PBMCs.

CDR3 bases: TGTGCCAGCCGGAGACCAGGGGAGCACGAGCAGTACTTC. This gives the protein CASRRPGEHEQYF. The V gene is TRBV28, the J gene TRBJ2-7; possible D gene TRBD1, 6 bases. Deletions cut 8 bases from V and 5 bases from J, with 16 bases between. Germline V CDR1 and CDR2: MDHEN, SYDVKM. The CDR3 extends over 13 amino acids.